This T cell receptor (beta chain) was recovered during a study of shared clonotypes between healthy human individuals. Of note for this clone: Its target is unknown.

Points from the study as a whole: Only blood was sampled, and tissue TCR repertoires likely differ from blood ones.

Methods used by the authors: As immunoSEQ supplied junction-only sequences (without quality scores), filtering differed. TCRdb's copy holds only in-frame clones and misses some; the assay was immunoSEQ multiplex PCR. V, J and clone size are those of that table, while D and trimming were read from the DNA. The sample consists of about 690,000 clones, around 91% of them appearing once. The CDR3 runs 17 residues. With 0 bases clipped from V and 0 bases from J, the junction kept 7 bases outside the gene matches. Germline CDR1 SGHAT, CDR2 FQNNGV. The rearrangement links TRBV11-2 to TRBJ2-7; TRBD2 matches 8 bases. Source material: memory CD8+ T cells from PBMCs. Indicated subset: CD45RO+ cells pooled with CCR7-negative TemRA cells. The TCR originated in a man between 18 and 29 years old in good health. Some clones in this sample may be carry-over from other donors' samples. CDR3 loop: CASSLDHRREASYEQYF. In DNA form, the CDR3 reads TGTGCCAGCAGCTTAGATCATCGGCGGGAGGCCTCCTACGAGCAGTACTTC.